Shown below are 5 T cell receptor beta chains from a single sample sequenced in a study of T-cell memory formation after mild COVID-19. From the 5' RACE reads, TCRdb called clonotypes with MiXCR, one entry per CDR3 protein. The profile shows under 250,000 distinct CDR3 sequences, 15% to 19% of them singletons. The sequenced material came from PBMCs or a T cell subset sorted from them (not recorded which). These receptors came from an adult woman who had mild COVID-19 (a few samples of this study predate the infection). Cell type and time point are not known.

CDR3 DNA: TGTGCCAGCAGCTTCTGGGACGAAACCTACGAGCAGTACTTC. It specifies CASSFWDETYEQYF. The chain couples TRBV11-3 to TRBJ2-7, with D perhaps given as TRBD1 or TRBD2 (5 bases each). In germline, CDR1 is SGHNT, CDR2 YENEEA. The CDR3 covers 14 residues. The V and J ends lost 3 bases and 2 bases respectively, with 11 bases between them.

This clonotype was recorded a few times. The V call is TRBV3-1, the J call TRBJ2-7, with 11 bases matching TRBD2. Losses at the gene ends were 0 bases for V and 3 bases for J; bases not matched to a gene: 4. This CDR3 has 16 residues. The germline gives CDR1 LGHDT, CDR2 YNNKEL (reference sequence). CDR3 region: CASSQDLLAGDYEQYF. CDR3 bases: TGTGCCAGCAGCCAAGATCTACTAGCGGGGGACTACGAGCAGTACTTC.

V gene TRBV5-1 combines with J gene TRBJ1-1; D unresolved. CDR3 length equals 14 residues. Between the trimmed V and J ends, which lost 4 bases and 4 bases, there was a span of 14 bases. Germline loops: CDR1 SGHRS, CDR2 YFSETQ. The CDR3 spells CASSVETRGTEAFF. The CDR3 region has the DNA TGCGCCAGCAGCGTTGAAACAAGAGGCACTGAAGCTTTCTTT.

This chain connects TRBV11-2 to TRBJ1-1; D possibly corresponds to TRBD1 (5 bases). The CDR3 is 13 residues long. The germline CDR1 and CDR2 sequences are SGHAT and FQNNGV. V lost 5 bases and J 12 bases, leaving 19 bases between the germline ends. As DNA, the CDR3 is TGTGCCAGCAGCCGACCCCAGGGTATTCTGACTTTCTTT. Translating gives CASSRPQGILTFF.

V gene TRBV5-4 combines with J gene TRBJ2-2, with 9 bases matching TRBD1. Trimming took 4 bases from V and 3 from J; bases not matched to a gene: 4. This CDR3 is 15 amino acids long. The germline CDR1 and CDR2 sequences are SGHNT and YYREEE (reference sequence). The CDR3 DNA reads as TGTGCCAGCAGCGGACAGGGGATCGACACCGGGGAGCTGTTTTTT. Translated: CASSGQGIDTGELFF.